A selection of T cell receptor beta chains follows, all from one sample in a study of T-cell memory formation after mild COVID-19. In TCRdb, the 5' RACE reads were re-called with MiXCR into one record per CDR3 protein. Among some 450,000 distinct CDR3 sequences listed, over 15% were seen once. Sample: PBMCs or a T cell subset sorted from them (not recorded which). The source is a young man who had mild COVID-19 (a few samples of this study predate the infection). Cell type and time point are not known. The CDR3 runs from the conserved cysteine through the conserved F or W. The order of the fields is D gene, V gene, CDR3 protein. D genes are given only for firm matches.

>TRBD2|TRBV29-1
CSVPGGTGGLFF
>TRBD1|TRBV6-1
CASSVDRAGDQPQHF
>NA|TRBV3-1
CASSLFGYGYTF
>NA|TRBV6-5
CASRGERRGEKLFF
>NA|TRBV9
CASSVDGNTEAFF
>TRBD2|TRBV9
CASSPSPTGGYEQYF
>NA|TRBV27
CASSLSNSLYSEAFF
>TRBD1|TRBV11-3
CASSTDGWSDRGSGGELFF
>TRBD1|TRBV4-3
CASSQEAGGWQPQHF
>TRBD2|TRBV5-5
CASSLVLAGTTDTQYF
>TRBD1|TRBV3-1
CASSQALGTGINEQFF
>NA|TRBV29-1
CSVVPGRRDTQYF
>NA|TRBV20-1
CSASTDQETQYF
>NA|TRBV2
CASEVGVQETQYF
>NA|TRBV15
CATSRGRSGVSVF
>NA|TRBV7-8
CASGHDGAASYEQYF
>NA|TRBV4-3
CASSQDPLSGTVSYNEQFF
>NA|TRBV11-2
CASSLAPYEQYF
>NA|TRBV19
CAPTGGNTDTQYF
>TRBD1|TRBV27
CASSPGTGSYTEAFF
>NA|TRBV6-5
CASSYSIPGTGSRELFF
>TRBD2|TRBV18
CASSFGLGTDTQYF
>TRBD1|TRBV27
CASSPRTGGQETQYF
>NA|TRBV4-3
CASSQGPGWVMNTEAFF
>NA|TRBV20-1
CSASSTAATYEQYF
>TRBD2|TRBV5-1
CASSVLAGGVTGELFF
>NA|TRBV11-2
CASSIRVRAEAFF
>TRBD1|TRBV9
CASSVKGQGDRDYGYTF
>NA|TRBV7-2
CASSPQRDTQYF
>TRBD1|TRBV9
CASSGDSNSPLHF
>TRBD2|TRBV5-1
CASSAGLAGYNEQFF
>TRBD1|TRBV7-8
CASSLMIRQGDTEAFF
>NA|TRBV20-1
CSAIRQDTNTEAFF
>NA|TRBV9
CASSVARQGDVGEQYF
>NA|TRBV7-3
CASSLRGGINYGYTF
>NA|TRBV7-2
CASSLVRGRETQYF